The sequence of this T cell receptor (beta chain) was determined in a study of T-cell reconstitution after alpha-beta-depleted transplantation in children. CDR1 is SNHLY, CDR2 FYNNEI, per germline. The CDR3 runs to 16 residues. The V segment lost 5 bases and the J segment 2 bases; nucleotides outside the gene matches: 7. Researchers prepared the TCRbeta library using unique molecular identifiers, the study reports. Each CDR3 protein gets one entry after TCRdb re-called the PCR reads with MiXCR. Found here are over 45,000 distinct CDR3 sequences, 5.8% of them singletons; the top ten hold roughly 30%. This clonotype was seen a handful of times.

The V and J genes are TRBV2 and TRBJ2-1; 9 nucleotides agree with TRBD1. The sample was PBMCs, mostly from graft donor cells, taken 60 days after TCRalphabeta/CD19-depleted stem cell transplant. This clonotype originated in a female patient between 2 and 15 years old who had a stem cell transplant for aplastic anemia, so the T cells may come from the graft donor. CDR3 nucleotide sequence: TGTGCCAGCAGTCAACAGGGGGCGTCCGCCTACAATGAGCAGTTCTTC. It codes for CASSQQGASAYNEQFF.